This T cell receptor (beta chain) appears in the sequencing data of a study of regulatory T cells. Germline lookup yields CDR1 MDHEN and CDR2 SYDVKM. This CDR3 is built from 16 residues. Trimming took 5 bases from V and 1 from J, leaving 18 bases between them. All CD3G-deficient patients showed autoimmunity, more severe in two. Study findings and constraints: Hydrophobic residues at CDR3 positions 6 and 7 were enriched in conventional CD4+ T cells of CD3G-deficient patients. Patient repertoires had restricted TRB V-J pairs and skewed V and J usage, most in Tregs.

As to this clone: The antigen is not known.

The PCR used 52 TRBV and 13 TRBJ primers. Here immunoSEQ multiplex PCR was the method, and the copy in TCRdb shows in-frame clones only, minus some. The data show 30,000 to 40,000 clones, 70% to 90% seen once. Sequenced sample: conventional CD4+ T cells sorted from blood. The gene calls are TRBV28 and TRBJ2-7, with D possibly matching TRBD1 (6 bases). The receptor was isolated from a person under 35 with CD3G deficiency. The CDR3: CASSPHLTGNSYEQYF. The CDR3, as DNA: TGTGCCAGCAGTCCCCACTTGACAGGCAATTCCTACGAGCAGTACTTC.